This is a list of T cell receptor beta chains from one sample in a study of PD-L1 blockade in urothelial cancer. Method: immunoSEQ multiplex PCR; TCRdb's copy keeps in-frame clones and lacks some. The repertoire includes 100,000 to 150,000 clones, roughly 86% of them detected once, and 2% to 3% sits in the top ten. Sequencing used PBMCs, obtained around atezolizumab (anti-PD-L1) treatment. The receptors here all came from a man between 45 and 60 years old with urothelial cancer. CDR3s include the opening cysteine and the closing phenylalanine or tryptophan. D genes are given only for firm matches. Clone size appears in some rows only: once, few, many, or a class for an expanded clone.

d_call,j_call,clone_size,v_call,cdr3_nt,cdr3_aa
TRBD2,TRBJ2-1,.,TRBV27,TGTGCCAGCAGTTTTTTCGCGGGAGGGCCCCATGAGCAGTTCTTC,CASSFFAGGPHEQFF
.,TRBJ1-5,.,TRBV19,TGTGCCAGTACCCAACGGGGTGGGGTGGCTCAGCCCCAGCATTTT,CASTQRGGVAQPQHF
.,TRBJ1-1,.,TRBV6-1,TGTGCCAGCAGTAGACAGTCAGGAAACACTGAAGCTTTCTTT,CASSRQSGNTEAFF
TRBD2,TRBJ2-1,.,TRBV7-3,TGTGCCAGCAGCCCCGGGACTAGCGTTTACAATGAGCAGTTCTTC,CASSPGTSVYNEQFF
.,TRBJ1-1,once,TRBV28,TGTGCCAGCAGTTTAGACTCATTGAACACTGAAGCTTTCTTT,CASSLDSLNTEAFF
.,TRBJ1-3,.,TRBV14,TGTGCCAGCAGCCGAGGAGCTAGGATATCTGGAAACACCATATATTTT,CASSRGARISGNTIYF
TRBD1,TRBJ2-1,.,TRBV18,TGTGCCAGCTCAACAAGACAGGGATCTCTTTCTGAGCGAGGGATCAGTGAGCAGTTCTTC,CASSTRQGSLSERGISEQFF
.,TRBJ2-7,.,TRBV6-1,TGTGCCAGCAAGCGGGCCAGCTCCTACGAGCAGTACTTC,CASKRASSYEQYF
.,TRBJ1-6,.,TRBV6-5,TGTGCCAGCAGGGTGGGCCAGTATAATTCACCCCTCCACTTT,CASRVGQYNSPLHF
.,TRBJ1-2,.,TRBV6-5,TGTGCCAGCAGTCCAGGGCCCGATATTTATGGCTACACCTTC,CASSPGPDIYGYTF
TRBD1,TRBJ1-4,.,TRBV4-1,TGCGCCAGCAGCATACCCGGGGACAGGAAATATGAAAAACTGTTTTTT,CASSIPGDRKYEKLFF
.,TRBJ2-7,.,TRBV18,TGTGCCAGCTCGCCCGCGGGACAGTCCTACGAGCAGTACTTC,CASSPAGQSYEQYF
.,TRBJ1-3,.,TRBV10-3,TGTGCCATCAGTAACTACTCTGGAAACACCATATATTTT,CAISNYSGNTIYF
TRBD1,TRBJ2-3,.,TRBV10-3,TGTGCCATCAGTGAGCCGACAGGGGGGCACGTGGTCCCCACAGATACGCAGTATTTT,CAISEPTGGHVVPTDTQYF
.,TRBJ1-1,.,TRBV7-9,TGTGCCAGCAGCTTGCCGGGACAAGTCACTGAAGCTTTCTTT,CASSLPGQVTEAFF
TRBD1,TRBJ2-2,.,TRBV7-3,TGTGCCAGCAGCCGGGGACAGCTGAACACCGGGGAGCTGTTTTTT,CASSRGQLNTGELFF
.,TRBJ1-6,.,TRBV25-1,TGTGCCAGCAGTGAAAGCACAGGGTATAATTCACCCCTCCACTTT,CASSESTGYNSPLHF
.,TRBJ2-5,.,TRBV27,TGTGCCAGCAGTTTTGGAGGAAAAGAGACCCAGTACTTC,CASSFGGKETQYF
.,TRBJ2-2,.,TRBV28,TGTGCCAGCAGTTTATGGGGGAGCCTCACCGGGGAGCTGTTTTTT,CASSLWGSLTGELFF
.,TRBJ1-6,.,TRBV6-5,TGTGCCAGCAGTTACTCGGACAGCCGCAATTCACCCCTCCACTTT,CASSYSDSRNSPLHF
TRBD2,TRBJ2-1,.,TRBV28,TGTGCCAGCAGTGCACCGCGGGAGGCCTACAATGAGCAGTTCTTC,CASSAPREAYNEQFF
.,TRBJ1-5,.,TRBV5-6,TGTGCCAGCAGCCTAGGGACATTGGGCAATCAGCCCCAGCATTTT,CASSLGTLGNQPQHF
.,TRBJ1-1,.,TRBV28,TGTGCCAGTGGGACGCGGGGGCGCCTCACTGAAGCTTTCTTT,CASGTRGRLTEAFF
TRBD2,TRBJ2-1,.,TRBV5-1,TGCGCCAGCAGCCAAGAGACTAGCGGGAGTGTATTCGAGCAGTTCTTC,CASSQETSGSVFEQFF
.,TRBJ1-5,.,TRBV30,TGTGCCTGGAACTACGGGTCGAGCAATCAGCCCCAGCATTTT,CAWNYGSSNQPQHF
TRBD1,TRBJ2-5,.,TRBV9,TGTGCCAGCAGCGTTCAGGGACAGACGCAAGAGACCCAGTACTTC,CASSVQGQTQETQYF
TRBD2,TRBJ2-5,few,TRBV11-2,TGTGCCAGCAGCACCGGACTAGAAGGGTCGGAGACCCAGTACTTC,CASSTGLEGSETQYF
.,TRBJ1-5,.,TRBV6-6,TGTGCCAGCAGTTACTCAGGGGGCAATCAGCCCCAGCATTTT,CASSYSGGNQPQHF
.,TRBJ1-5,.,TRBV6-6,TGTGCCATAAAGGGGGAAGGCGGCAATCAGCCCCAGCATTTT,CAIKGEGGNQPQHF